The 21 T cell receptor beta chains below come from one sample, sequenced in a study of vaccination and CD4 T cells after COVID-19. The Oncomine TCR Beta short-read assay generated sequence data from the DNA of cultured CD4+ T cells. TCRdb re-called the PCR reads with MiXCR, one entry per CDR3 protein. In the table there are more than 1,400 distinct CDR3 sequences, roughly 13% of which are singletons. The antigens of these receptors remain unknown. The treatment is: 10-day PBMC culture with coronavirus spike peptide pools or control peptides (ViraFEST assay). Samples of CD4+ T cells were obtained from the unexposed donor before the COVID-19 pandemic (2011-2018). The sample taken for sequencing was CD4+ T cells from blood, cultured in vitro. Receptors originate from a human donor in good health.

The chain's CDR3 is CASSWGLAGKKRHNEQFF. The CDR3 region has the DNA TGTGCCAGCAGTTGGGGACTAGCGGGGAAAAAGCGACACAATGAGCAGTTCTTC. The gene calls are TRBV12-3 or TRBV12-4 and TRBJ2-1; 13 nucleotides agree with TRBD2. The CDR3 contains 18 residues. After removal of 4 bases from V and 5 bases from J, the junction contained 11 bases not matched to a gene.

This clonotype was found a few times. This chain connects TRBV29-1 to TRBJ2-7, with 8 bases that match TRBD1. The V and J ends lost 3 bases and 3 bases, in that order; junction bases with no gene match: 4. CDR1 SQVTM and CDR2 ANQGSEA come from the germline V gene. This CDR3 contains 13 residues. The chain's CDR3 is CSVEDREFYEQYF. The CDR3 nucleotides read TGCAGCGTTGAGGACAGGGAATTCTACGAGCAGTACTTC.

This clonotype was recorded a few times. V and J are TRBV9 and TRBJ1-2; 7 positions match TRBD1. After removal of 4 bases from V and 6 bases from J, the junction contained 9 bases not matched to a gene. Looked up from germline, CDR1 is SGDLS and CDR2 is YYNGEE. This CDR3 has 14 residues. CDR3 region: CASSPLSGGDGYTF. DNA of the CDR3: TGTGCCAGCAGCCCCCTCTCAGGGGGTGATGGCTACACCTTC.

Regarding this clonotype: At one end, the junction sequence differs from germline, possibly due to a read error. In DNA, the CDR3 is TGTGCCACCAGCAGAGTCAAAGGGGGCGCGGACGAGCAGCACTTC. Amino acid sequence: CATSRVKGGADEQHF. This chain links TRBV15 with TRBJ2-7, with TRBD1 identical over 7 bases. This CDR3 region has 15 residues. Looked up from germline, CDR1 is LNHNV and CDR2 is YYDKDF (reference sequence).

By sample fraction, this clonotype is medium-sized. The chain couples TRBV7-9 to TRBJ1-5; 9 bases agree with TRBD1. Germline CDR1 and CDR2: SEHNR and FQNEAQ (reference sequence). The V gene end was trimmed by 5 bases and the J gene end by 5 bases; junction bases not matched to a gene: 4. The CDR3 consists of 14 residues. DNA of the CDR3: TGTGCCAGCAGCCTGACAGGGGGTGATCAGCCCCAGCATTTT. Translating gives CASSLTGGDQPQHF.

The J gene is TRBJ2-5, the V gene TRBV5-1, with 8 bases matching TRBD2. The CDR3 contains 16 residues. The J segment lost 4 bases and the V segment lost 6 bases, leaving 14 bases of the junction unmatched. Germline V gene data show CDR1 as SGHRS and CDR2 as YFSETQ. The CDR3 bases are TGCGCCAGCACCATCGGTCCAGGTAGCGGGGCAGAGACCCAGTACTTC. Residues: CASTIGPGSGAETQYF. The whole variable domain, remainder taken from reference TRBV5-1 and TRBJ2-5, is KAGVTQTPRYLIKTRGQQVTLSCSPISGHRSVSWYQQTPGQGLQFLFEYFSETQRNKGNFPGRFSGRQFSNSRSEMNVSTLELGDSALYLCASTIGPGSGAETQYFGPGTRLLVL.

CDR3 residues: CASSKLWGLSYNEQFF. DNA of the CDR3: TGTGCCAGCAGCAAATTATGGGGCTTGTCCTACAATGAGCAGTTCTTC. This chain links TRBV21-1 with TRBJ2-1; the table assigns TRBD1, which was not confirmed against the DNA. TRBV21-1 has pseudogene status. This CDR3 contains 16 residues.

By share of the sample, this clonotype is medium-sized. The CDR3: CSALLAAGAYEQYF. CDR3 DNA: TGCAGTGCCCTATTGGCCGCGGGCGCCTACGAGCAGTACTTC. This chain uses TRBV20-1 with TRBJ2-7; tentatively, D is TRBD2 (5 bases). V lost 6 bases to trimming and J lost 2 bases, with 17 bases between them. This CDR3 has 14 amino acids. Germline CDR1 is DFQATT and CDR2 is SNEGSKA (reference sequence).

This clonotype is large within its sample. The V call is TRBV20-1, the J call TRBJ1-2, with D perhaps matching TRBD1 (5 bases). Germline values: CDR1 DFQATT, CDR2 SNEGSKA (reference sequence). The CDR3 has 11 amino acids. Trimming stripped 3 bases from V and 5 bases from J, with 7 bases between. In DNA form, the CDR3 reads TGCAGTGCTAGCACAGGTTATGGCTACACCTTC. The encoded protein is CSASTGYGYTF.

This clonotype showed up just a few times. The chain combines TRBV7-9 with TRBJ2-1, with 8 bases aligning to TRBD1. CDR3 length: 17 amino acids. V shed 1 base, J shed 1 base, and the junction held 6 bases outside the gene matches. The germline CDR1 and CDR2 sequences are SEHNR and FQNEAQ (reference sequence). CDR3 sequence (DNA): TGTGCCAGCAGCTTAGAGAGACAGGGGAGGTCCTACAATGAGCAGTTCTTC. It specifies CASSLERQGRSYNEQFF.

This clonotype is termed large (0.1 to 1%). The CDR3, as DNA: TGCAGTGCTCGTCGACAGCCTAACACTGAAGCTTTCTTT. It translates to CSARRQPNTEAFF. This rearrangement joins TRBV20-1 to TRBJ1-1; a weak D match, TRBD1 (5 bases). Germline V CDR1 and CDR2: DFQATT, SNEGSKA (reference sequence). The V end lost 5 bases, the J end lost 2 bases, and 12 bases lay between the germline ends. CDR3 length equals 13 residues.

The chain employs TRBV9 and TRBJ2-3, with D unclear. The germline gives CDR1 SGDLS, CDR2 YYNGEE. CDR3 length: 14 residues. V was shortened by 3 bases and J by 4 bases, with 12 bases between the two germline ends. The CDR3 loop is CASSARPLADTQYF. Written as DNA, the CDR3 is TGTGCCAGCAGCGCCCGACCCTTAGCAGATACGCAGTATTTT.

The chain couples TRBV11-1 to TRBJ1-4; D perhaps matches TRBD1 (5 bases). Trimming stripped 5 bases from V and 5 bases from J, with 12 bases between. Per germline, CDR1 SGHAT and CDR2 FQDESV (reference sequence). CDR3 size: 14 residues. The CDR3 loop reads CASSVGRRNEKLFF. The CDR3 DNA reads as TGTGCCAGCAGCGTGGGACGACGAAATGAAAAACTGTTTTTT.

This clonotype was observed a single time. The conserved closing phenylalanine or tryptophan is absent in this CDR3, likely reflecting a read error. The CDR3 region has the DNA TGCAGTGCTATACTAGCGGTCTCCTACGAGCAGTACCTC. Amino acid sequence: CSAILAVSYEQYL. The chain employs TRBV20-1 and TRBJ2-7; 8 bases map to TRBD2. The CDR3 is made up of 13 amino acids. With 4 bases clipped from V and 0 bases from J, the junction kept 2 bases outside the gene matches. The V gene's germline CDR1 is DFQATT and CDR2 SNEGSKA (reference sequence).

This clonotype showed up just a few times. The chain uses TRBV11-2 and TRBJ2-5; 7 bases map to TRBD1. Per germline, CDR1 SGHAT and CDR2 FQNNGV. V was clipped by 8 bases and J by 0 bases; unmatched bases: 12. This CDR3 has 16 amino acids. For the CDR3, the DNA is TGTGCCAGCCGCCGGGCTGGCAGGGGGTACCAAGAGACCCAGTACTTC. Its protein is CASRRAGRGYQETQYF.

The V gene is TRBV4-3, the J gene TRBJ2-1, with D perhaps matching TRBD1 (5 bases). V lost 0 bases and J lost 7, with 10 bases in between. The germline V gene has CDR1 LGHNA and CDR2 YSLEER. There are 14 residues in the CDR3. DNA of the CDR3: TGCGCCAGCAGCCAAGAGTGGGCAGGGAATGAGCAGTTCTTC. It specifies CASSQEWAGNEQFF.

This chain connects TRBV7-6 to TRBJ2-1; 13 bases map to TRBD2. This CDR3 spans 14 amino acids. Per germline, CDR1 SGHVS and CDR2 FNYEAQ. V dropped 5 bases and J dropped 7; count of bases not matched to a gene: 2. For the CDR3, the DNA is TGTGCCAGCAGCACTAGCGGGAGGGGGAATGAGCAGTTCTTC. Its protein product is CASSTSGRGNEQFF.

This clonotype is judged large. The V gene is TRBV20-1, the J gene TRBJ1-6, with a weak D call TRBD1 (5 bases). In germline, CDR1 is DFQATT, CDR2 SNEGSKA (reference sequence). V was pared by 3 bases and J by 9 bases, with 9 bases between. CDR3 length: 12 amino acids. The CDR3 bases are TGCAGTGCTAGTGCGGGGGTTTCACCCCTCCACTTT. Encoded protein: CSASAGVSPLHF.

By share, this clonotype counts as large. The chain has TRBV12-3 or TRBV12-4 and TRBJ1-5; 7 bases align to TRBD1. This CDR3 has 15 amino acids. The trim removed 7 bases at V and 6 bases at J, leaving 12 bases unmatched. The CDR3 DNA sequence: TGTGCCAGCACCCAGGGGGAGTTTCAAGGTCAGCCCCAGCATTTT. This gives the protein CASTQGEFQGQPQHF.

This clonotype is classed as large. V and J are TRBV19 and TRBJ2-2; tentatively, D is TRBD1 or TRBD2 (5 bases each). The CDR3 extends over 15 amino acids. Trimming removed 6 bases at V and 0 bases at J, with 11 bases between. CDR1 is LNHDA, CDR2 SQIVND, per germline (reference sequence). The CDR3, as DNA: TGTGCCAGTAGCTCTGGGGACGCGAACACCGGGGAGCTGTTTTTT. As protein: CASSSGDANTGELFF. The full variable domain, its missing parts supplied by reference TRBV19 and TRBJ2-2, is DGGITQSPKYLFRKEGQNVTLSCEQNLNHDAMYWYRQDPGQGLRLIYYSQIVNDFQKGDIAEGYSVSREKKESFPLTVTSAQKNPTAFYLCASSSGDANTGELFFGEGSRLTVL.

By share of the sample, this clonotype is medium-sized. The CDR3 loop is CSAISGLISYEQYF. The CDR3 region has the DNA TGCAGTGCTATTTCGGGTTTAATCTCCTACGAGCAGTACTTC. The genes are TRBV20-1 and TRBJ2-7; D gene unclear. The CDR3 has 14 amino acids. Germline CDR1 and CDR2: DFQATT and SNEGSKA (reference sequence). Trimming took off 4 bases at V and 0 bases at J, with 13 bases between the two ends.